One TCR beta chain is described in this entry. The record originates from a study of blood T cell repertoires in COVID-19. Study-level background: The analysed material was cDNA or gDNA that came from T cells, B-cell-depleted T cells, or PBMCs.

Per the original data handling: Quantification of nucleated cells was approximated via reference gene primer amplification. Profiling relied on immunoSEQ multiplex PCR, and the TCRdb table lists in-frame clones only, not all of them. V, J and clone size are taken as reported in that table, and D and trimming were inferred from the DNA itself. The sample has around 300,000 clones, around 86% seen once. Recruitment covered about 25 US areas and drew participants whose ages spanned about 18 to 100 years. Participant reports of clinical history set cohort assignment. The TCR was taken from a woman in her 40s who had recovered from COVID-19. The sequenced material came from PBMCs or T cells enriched from blood (not recorded which).

In nucleotides, the CDR3 is TGCGCCAGCAGCCATGGACTAGCGGGAGAAGGACAAGAGACCCAGTACTTC. It is translated as CASSHGLAGEGQETQYF. The chain carries TRBV4-3 and TRBJ2-5; 13 bases align to TRBD2. The V gene's germline CDR1 is LGHNA and CDR2 YSLEER. Trimming took 3 bases from V and 2 from J; bases not matched to a gene: 6. The CDR3 is 17 residues long.